The 10 T cell receptor beta chains listed next were all sequenced from one sample in a study of regulatory T cells in long-lasting Graves disease. With iRepertoire HTBI primers and Arm-PCR of CDR3 regions, TCR beta libraries were built. TCRdb reprocessed the multiplex PCR reads via MiXCR and lists one record per CDR3 protein. The sample includes about 210,000 distinct CDR3 sequences, approximately 19% of them seen just once. Time point given: newly diagnosed GD, antithyroid drugs for less than 3 months. There was RNA extracted from PBMCs, and the TCR library was made from it. These data also formed part of another study, on T cells in Graves' hyperthyroidism and ophthalmopathy.

The sample was peripheral blood mononuclear cells (PBMCs), taken at new diagnosis, from a patient treated with antithyroid drugs. The source of these receptors is a woman aged 30 to 39 with Graves disease.

This clonotype has a count of ten or more. The rearrangement links TRBV5-1 to TRBJ2-7; the match to TRBD2 covers 8 bases. The CDR3 consists of 17 residues. CDR1 and CDR2 (germline): SGHRS, YFSETQ. J gave up 1 base and V 5 bases, and 14 bases lay outside the gene matches. Written as DNA, the CDR3 is TGCGCCAGCAGACGCACTCCGGGACTAGGGACGTCCTACGAGCAGTACTTC. Protein: CASRRTPGLGTSYEQYF. Full variable domain (remainder filled in from reference TRBV5-1 and TRBJ2-7): KAGVTQTPRYLIKTRGQQVTLSCSPISGHRSVSWYQQTPGQGLQFLFEYFSETQRNKGNFPGRFSGRQFSNSRSEMNVSTLELGDSALYLCASRRTPGLGTSYEQYFGPGTRLTVT.

In its sample, this clonotype was seen many times. The V call is TRBV29-1, the J call TRBJ1-4; a possible D gene is TRBD1 (5 bases). CDR1 and CDR2 from the germline V gene are SQVTM and ANQGSEA. The V gene lost 7 bases and the J gene lost 7 bases, with 19 bases spanning the gap. This CDR3 comprises 14 residues. CDR3 nucleotides: TGCAGCGCCGGGATTCGGGGGGTTGCTGAAAAACTGTTTTTT. Protein: CSAGIRGVAEKLFF.

This clonotype was detected many times. The chain is built from TRBV20-1 and TRBJ1-1; TRBD1 agrees at 7 bases. Germline V lookup: CDR1 DFQATT, CDR2 SNEGSKA (reference sequence). CDR3 length equals 15 residues. V shed 6 bases and J 7 bases; nucleotides not matched to a gene: 17. The DNA of the CDR3 is TGCAGTGCACCCAGACCGGTGGCAGGGGGTAATGAAGCTTTCTTT. Protein product: CSAPRPVAGGNEAFF.

This clonotype was counted many times. The CDR3 reads CASSPFLAGGGNEQFF. The DNA of the CDR3 is TGTGCCAGCAGCCCTTTCCTAGCGGGAGGGGGCAATGAGCAGTTCTTC. The rearrangement uses TRBV7-9 and TRBJ2-1, with TRBD2 identical over 12 bases. The CDR3 has 16 residues. V shed 5 bases, J shed 6 bases, and the junction held 8 bases outside the gene matches. In germline, CDR1 is SEHNR, CDR2 FQNEAQ (reference sequence).

This chain uses TRBV10-3 with TRBJ2-7; 8 bases agree with TRBD1. Losses at the gene ends were 4 bases for V and 2 bases for J; bases not matched to a gene: 7. Germline V gene lookup returns CDR1 ENHRY and CDR2 SYGVKD. This CDR3 comprises 15 residues. CDR3 sequence: CAISGVQGATYEQYF. CDR3 DNA sequence: TGTGCCATCAGTGGTGTTCAGGGGGCGACCTACGAGCAGTACTTC.

This clonotype was seen many times. This sequence joins TRBV7-9 and TRBJ2-2; D is perhaps TRBD2 (5 bases). In germline, CDR1 is SEHNR, CDR2 FQNEAQ (reference sequence). The ends were cut back, 5 bases at V and 6 bases at J, with 22 bases in the middle. The CDR3 loop spans 17 amino acids. The CDR3 nucleotides are TGTGCCAGCAGCCCCGGAGGCACGAATTCGTTTCCCGGGGAGCTGTTTTTT. Protein product: CASSPGGTNSFPGELFF.

This clonotype was seen ten or more times. The V gene is TRBV28, the J gene TRBJ2-7, with TRBD1 matching 9 bases. This CDR3 is built from 15 residues. Trimming cost V 3 bases and J 1 base; bases outside gene matches: 4. The V gene's germline CDR1 is MDHEN and CDR2 SYDVKM. The CDR3 region is CASSLAGTGSYEQYF. CDR3 bases: TGTGCCAGCAGTTTGGCCGGGACAGGGTCCTACGAGCAGTACTTC.

In its sample, this clonotype was seen a few times. This rearrangement joins TRBV20-1 to TRBJ1-1, with 7 bases lining up with TRBD1. The V gene's germline CDR1 is DFQATT and CDR2 SNEGSKA (reference sequence). V lost 4 bases, J lost 0 bases, and 17 bases stayed unmatched. The CDR3 totals 18 residues. CDR3 sequence: CSATLISGQADMNTEAFF. CDR3 sequence (DNA): TGCAGTGCTACATTAATCTCAGGACAGGCGGACATGAACACTGAAGCTTTCTTT.

This clonotype has a count of ten or more. The chain couples TRBV24-1 to TRBJ2-1; D uncertain. The CDR3 is 15 amino acids. Germline CDR1 reads KGHDR; CDR2 reads SFDVKD. With 0 bases removed from V and 5 bases from J, the gap between germline ends came to 10 bases. CDR3 sequence (DNA): TGTGCCACCAGTGATTTGGTAGTAGGCCACAATGAGCAGTTCTTC. Translating it yields CATSDLVVGHNEQFF.

V usage is TRBV28 and J usage is TRBJ2-1, with D uncertain. Germline V lookup: CDR1 MDHEN, CDR2 SYDVKM. The CDR3 consists of 11 residues. The V and J ends lost 5 bases and 7 bases respectively, with 6 bases between them. The chain's CDR3 is CASSRINEQFF. CDR3 coding DNA: TGTGCCAGCAGTCGAATTAATGAGCAGTTCTTC.